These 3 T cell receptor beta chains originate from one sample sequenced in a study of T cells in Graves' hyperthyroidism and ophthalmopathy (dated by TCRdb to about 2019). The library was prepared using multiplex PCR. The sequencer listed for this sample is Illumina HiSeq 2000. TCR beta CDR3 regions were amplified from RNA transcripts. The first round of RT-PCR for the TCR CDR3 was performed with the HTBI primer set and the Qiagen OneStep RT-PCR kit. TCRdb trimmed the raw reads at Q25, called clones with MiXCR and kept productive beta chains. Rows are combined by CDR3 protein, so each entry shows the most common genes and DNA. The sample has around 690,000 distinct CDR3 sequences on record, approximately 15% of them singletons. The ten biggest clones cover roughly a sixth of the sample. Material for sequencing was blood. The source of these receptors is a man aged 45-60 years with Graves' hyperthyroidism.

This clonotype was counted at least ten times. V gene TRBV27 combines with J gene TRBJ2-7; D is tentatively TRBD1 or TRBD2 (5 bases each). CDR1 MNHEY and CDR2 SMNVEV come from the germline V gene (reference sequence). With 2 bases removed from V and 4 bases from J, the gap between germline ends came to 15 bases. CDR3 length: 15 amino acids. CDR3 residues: CASSLAGTALYEQYF. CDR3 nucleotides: TGTGCCAGCAGTTTAGCTGGGACGGCCCTTTACGAGCAGTACTTC.

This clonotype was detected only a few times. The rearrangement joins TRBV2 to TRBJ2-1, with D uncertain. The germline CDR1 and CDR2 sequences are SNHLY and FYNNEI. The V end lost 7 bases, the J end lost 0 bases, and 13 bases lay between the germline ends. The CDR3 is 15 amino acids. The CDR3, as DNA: TGTGCCAGCATGGTGCACCAGAGCTCCTACAATGAGCAGTTCTTC. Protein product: CASMVHQSSYNEQFF.

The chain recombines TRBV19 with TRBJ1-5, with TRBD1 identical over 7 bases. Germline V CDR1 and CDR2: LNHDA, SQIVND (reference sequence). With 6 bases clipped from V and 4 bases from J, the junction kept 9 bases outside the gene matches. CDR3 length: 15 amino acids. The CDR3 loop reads CASRPPGQPNQPQHF. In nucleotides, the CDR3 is TGTGCCAGTAGACCACCGGGACAGCCAAATCAGCCCCAGCATTTT.